This T cell receptor (beta chain) was obtained from a study of shared clonotypes between healthy human individuals. About the research overall: Used for every donor were three CD4 naive, three CD4 memory, two CD8 naive and one CD8 memory plate.

In the original analysis: Junction-only immunoSEQ data arrived without quality scores, meaning filtering differed. Sequencing was performed with immunoSEQ multiplex PCR; in TCRdb, only in-frame clones are kept and a portion is missing. V and J calls and clone size are as listed in that table; D and trimming were resolved from the DNA. Here the sample spans more than 2,000,000 clones, 85% to 95% being singletons. CDR3 length: 13 amino acids. V was cut by 7 bases and J by 6 bases, with 13 bases left in between. Germline loops: CDR1 MDHEN, CDR2 SYDVKM. This receptor was obtained from a young man in good health. Some clones in this sample may be carry-over from other donors' samples. The sample comprised naive CD4+ T cells from PBMCs. Subset given: CD45RA+ positively selected. The V gene is TRBV28, the J gene TRBJ2-4; no clear D. CDR3 sequence (DNA): TGTGCCAGCACCTTGAGTTATAGAAACATTCAGTACTTC. It yields the protein CASTLSYRNIQYF. Combining the CDR3 with reference TRBV28 and TRBJ2-4 gives the whole variable domain DVKVTQSSRYLVKRTGEKVFLECVQDMDHENMFWYRQDPGLGLRLIYFSYDVKMKEKGDIPEGYSVSREKKERFSLILESASTNQTSMYLCASTLSYRNIQYFGAGTRLSVL.